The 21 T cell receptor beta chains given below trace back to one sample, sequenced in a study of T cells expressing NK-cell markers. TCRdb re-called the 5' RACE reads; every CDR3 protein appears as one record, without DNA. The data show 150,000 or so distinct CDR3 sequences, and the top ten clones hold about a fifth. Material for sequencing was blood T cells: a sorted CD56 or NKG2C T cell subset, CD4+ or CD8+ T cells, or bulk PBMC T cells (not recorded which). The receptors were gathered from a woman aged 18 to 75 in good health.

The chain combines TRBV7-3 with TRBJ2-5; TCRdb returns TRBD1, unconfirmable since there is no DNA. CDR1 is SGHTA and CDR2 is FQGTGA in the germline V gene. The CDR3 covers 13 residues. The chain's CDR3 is CASSATGSETQYF.

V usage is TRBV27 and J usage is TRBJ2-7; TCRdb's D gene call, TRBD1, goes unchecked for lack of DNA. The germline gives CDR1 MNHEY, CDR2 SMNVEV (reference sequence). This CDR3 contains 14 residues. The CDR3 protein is CASRPEGHSYEQYF.

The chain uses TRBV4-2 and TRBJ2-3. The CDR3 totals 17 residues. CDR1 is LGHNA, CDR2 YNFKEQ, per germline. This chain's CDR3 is CASSQERGGLSTDTQYF.

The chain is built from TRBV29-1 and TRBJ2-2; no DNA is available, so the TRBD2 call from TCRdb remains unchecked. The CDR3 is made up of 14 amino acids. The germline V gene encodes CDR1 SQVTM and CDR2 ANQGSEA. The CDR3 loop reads CSAGLAANTGELFF.

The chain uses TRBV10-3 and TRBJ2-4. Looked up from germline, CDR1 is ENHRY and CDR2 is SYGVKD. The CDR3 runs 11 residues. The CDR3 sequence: CAISDGNIQYF.

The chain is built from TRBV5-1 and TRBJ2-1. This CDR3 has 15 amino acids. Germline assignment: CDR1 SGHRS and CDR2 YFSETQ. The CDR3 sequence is CASRVTGGSYNEQFF.

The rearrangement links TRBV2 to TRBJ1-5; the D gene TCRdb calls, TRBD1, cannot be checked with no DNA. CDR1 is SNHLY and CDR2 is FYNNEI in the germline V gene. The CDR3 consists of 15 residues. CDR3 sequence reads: CASTQGQGTNQPQHF.

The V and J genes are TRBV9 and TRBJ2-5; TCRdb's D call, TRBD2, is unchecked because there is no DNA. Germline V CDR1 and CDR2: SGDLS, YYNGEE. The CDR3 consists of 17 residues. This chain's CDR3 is CASSVAGNGGGKETQYF. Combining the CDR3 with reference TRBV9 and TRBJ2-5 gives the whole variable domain DSGVTQTPKHLITATGQRVTLRCSPRSGDLSVYWYQQSLDQGLQFLIQYYNGEERAKGNILERFSAQQFPDLHSELNLSSLELGDSALYFCASSVAGNGGGKETQYFGPGTRLLVL.

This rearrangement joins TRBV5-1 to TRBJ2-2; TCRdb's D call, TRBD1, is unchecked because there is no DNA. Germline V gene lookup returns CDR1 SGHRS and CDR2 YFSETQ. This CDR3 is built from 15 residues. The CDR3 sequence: CASSGDRASGGELFF.

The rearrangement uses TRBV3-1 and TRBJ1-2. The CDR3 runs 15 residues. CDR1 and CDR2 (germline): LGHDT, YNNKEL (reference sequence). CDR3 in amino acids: CASSPSSRSGSRDTF.

The CDR3 here is CASSVGENEQFF. The chain employs TRBV9 and TRBJ2-1; TCRdb lists TRBD2, though no DNA is available to test this call. The V gene's germline CDR1 is SGDLS and CDR2 YYNGEE. The CDR3 has 12 residues.

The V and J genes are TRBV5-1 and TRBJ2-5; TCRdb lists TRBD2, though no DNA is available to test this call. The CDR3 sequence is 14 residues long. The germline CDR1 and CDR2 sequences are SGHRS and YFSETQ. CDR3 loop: CASSLAEEGETQYF.

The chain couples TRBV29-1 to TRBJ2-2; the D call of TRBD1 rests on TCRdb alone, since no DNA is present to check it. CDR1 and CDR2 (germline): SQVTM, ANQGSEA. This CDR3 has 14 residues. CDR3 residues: CSVQGAGNTGELFF.

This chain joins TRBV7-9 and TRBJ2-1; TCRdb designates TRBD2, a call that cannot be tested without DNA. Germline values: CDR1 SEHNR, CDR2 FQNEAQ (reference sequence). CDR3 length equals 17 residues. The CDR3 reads CASSRLRTSSTGNEQFF.

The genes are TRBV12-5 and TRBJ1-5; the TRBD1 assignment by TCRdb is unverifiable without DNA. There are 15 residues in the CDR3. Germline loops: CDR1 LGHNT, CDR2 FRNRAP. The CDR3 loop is CASGDDRGLIQPQHF.

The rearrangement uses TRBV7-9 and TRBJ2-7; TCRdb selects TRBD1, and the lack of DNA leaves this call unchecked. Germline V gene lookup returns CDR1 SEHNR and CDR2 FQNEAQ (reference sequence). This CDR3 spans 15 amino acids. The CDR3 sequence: CASSSPRQGARVQYF.

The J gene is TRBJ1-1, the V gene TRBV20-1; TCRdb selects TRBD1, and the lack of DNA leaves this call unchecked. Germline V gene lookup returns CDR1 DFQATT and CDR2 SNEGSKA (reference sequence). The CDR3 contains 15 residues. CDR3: CSAFRTVPMNTEAFF.

The CDR3 protein is CASSFGSGVSYEQYF. V and J are TRBV11-2 and TRBJ2-7; TCRdb picks TRBD2, but there is no DNA to check that call. The CDR3 totals 15 residues. The germline CDR1 and CDR2 sequences are SGHAT and FQNNGV.

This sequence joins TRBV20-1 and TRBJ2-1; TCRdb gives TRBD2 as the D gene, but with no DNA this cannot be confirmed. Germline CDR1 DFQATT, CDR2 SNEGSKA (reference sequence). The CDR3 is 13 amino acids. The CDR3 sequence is CSATTLAGVEQFF.

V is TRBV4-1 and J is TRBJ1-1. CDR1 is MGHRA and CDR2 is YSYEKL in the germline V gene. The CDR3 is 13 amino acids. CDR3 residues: CASSQGLGTEAFF.

The CDR3 sequence is CASSSLAGGPYTGELFF. This chain connects TRBV5-1 to TRBJ2-2; TCRdb's D call, TRBD2, is unchecked because there is no DNA. CDR3 length: 17 amino acids. Germline V gene lookup returns CDR1 SGHRS and CDR2 YFSETQ.